What follows describes a single T cell receptor (beta chain). TCRdb keeps only in-frame clones here, not all; method: immunoSEQ multiplex PCR. The table has just over 150,000 clones, roughly 88% seen once. This specimen belongs to a study of blood T cell repertoires in COVID-19. Overall study context: PBMCs, B-cell-depleted T cells, or T cells were the source of the cDNA or gDNA that made up the material.

Two negative PCRs, clearance, or symptom resolution characterized the recovered Cohort 3 donors. The source of this sequence is a woman aged 45-65 years who had recovered from COVID-19. The sample taken for sequencing was PBMCs or T cells enriched from blood (not recorded which).

The CDR3: CASSDSPRGLKLKYEQYF. CDR3 in DNA: TGTGCCAGCAGCGATTCCCCACGCGGGCTAAAATTGAAATACGAGCAGTACTTC. The genes are TRBV5-6 and TRBJ2-7; tentatively, D is TRBD2 (5 bases). The V end was cut by 4 bases, the J end by 4 bases, with 27 bases between. CDR1 is SGHDT, CDR2 YYEEEE, per germline. This CDR3 has 18 amino acids. Full variable domain (missing parts from reference TRBV5-6 and TRBJ2-7): DAGVTQSPTHLIKTRGQQVTLRCSPKSGHDTVSWYQQALGQGPQFIFQYYEEEERQRGNFPDRFSGHQFPNYSSELNVNALLLGDSALYLCASSDSPRGLKLKYEQYFGPGTRLTVT.